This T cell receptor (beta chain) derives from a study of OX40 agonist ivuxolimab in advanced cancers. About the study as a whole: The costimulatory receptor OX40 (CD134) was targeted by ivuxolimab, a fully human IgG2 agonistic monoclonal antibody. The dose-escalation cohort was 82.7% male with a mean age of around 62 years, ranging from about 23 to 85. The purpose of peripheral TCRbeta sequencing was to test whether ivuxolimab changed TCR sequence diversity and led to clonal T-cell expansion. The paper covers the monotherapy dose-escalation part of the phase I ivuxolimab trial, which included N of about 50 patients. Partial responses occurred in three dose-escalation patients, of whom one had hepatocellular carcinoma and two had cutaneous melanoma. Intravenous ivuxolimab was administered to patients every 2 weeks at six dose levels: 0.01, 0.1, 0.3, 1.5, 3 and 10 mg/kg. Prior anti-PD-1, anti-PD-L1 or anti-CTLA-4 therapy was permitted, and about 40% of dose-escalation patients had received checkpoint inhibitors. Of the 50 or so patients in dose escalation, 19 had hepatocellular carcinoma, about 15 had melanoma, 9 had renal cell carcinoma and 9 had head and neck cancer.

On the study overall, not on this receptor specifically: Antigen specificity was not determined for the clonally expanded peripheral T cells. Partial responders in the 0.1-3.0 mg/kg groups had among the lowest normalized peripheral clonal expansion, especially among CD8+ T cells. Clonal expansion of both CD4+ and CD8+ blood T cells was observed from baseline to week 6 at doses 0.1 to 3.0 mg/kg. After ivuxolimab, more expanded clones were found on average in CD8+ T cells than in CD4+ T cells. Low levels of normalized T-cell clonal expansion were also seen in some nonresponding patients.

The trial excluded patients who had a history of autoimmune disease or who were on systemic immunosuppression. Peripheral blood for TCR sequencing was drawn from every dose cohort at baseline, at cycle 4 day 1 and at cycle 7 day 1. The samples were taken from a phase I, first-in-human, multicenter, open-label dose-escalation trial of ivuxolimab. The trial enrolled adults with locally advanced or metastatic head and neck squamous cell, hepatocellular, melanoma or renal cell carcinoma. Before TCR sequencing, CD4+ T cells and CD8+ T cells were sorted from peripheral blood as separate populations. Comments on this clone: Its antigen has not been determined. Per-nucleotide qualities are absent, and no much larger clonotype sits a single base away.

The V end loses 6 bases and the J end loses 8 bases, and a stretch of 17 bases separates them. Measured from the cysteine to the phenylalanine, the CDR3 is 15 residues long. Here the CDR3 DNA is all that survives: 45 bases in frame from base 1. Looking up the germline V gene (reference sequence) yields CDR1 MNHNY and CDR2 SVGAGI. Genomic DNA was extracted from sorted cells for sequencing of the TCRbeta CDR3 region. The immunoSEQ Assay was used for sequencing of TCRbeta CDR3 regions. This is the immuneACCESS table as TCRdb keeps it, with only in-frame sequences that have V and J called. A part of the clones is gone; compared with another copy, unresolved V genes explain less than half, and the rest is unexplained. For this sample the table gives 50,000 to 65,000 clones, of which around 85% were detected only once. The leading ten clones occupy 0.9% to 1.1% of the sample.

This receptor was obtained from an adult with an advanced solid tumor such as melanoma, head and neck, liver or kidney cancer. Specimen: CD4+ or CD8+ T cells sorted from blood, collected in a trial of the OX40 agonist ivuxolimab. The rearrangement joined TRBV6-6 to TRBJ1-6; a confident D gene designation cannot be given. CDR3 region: CASSYLEGKDSPLHF. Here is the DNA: TGTGCCAGCAGCTACCTAGAAGGGAAGGATTCACCCCTCCACTTT.